These 22 T cell receptor beta chains originate from one sample sequenced in a study of early T cells in non-severe SARS-CoV-2 infection. TCRdb independently ran MiXCR on the 5' RACE reads; one entry per CDR3 protein. The sample consists of tens of thousands of distinct CDR3 sequences, less than 8.5% of them appearing once. Sequencing was performed on whole blood. These receptors came from an adult who was a healthcare worker with PCR-confirmed SARS-CoV-2 infection or an uninfected control (not recorded which).

This chain uses TRBV2 with TRBJ2-3; 8 nucleotides line up with TRBD2. Looked up from germline, CDR1 is SNHLY and CDR2 is FYNNEI. J lost 3 bases, V lost 7 bases, and 6 bases had no gene match. This CDR3 has 14 amino acids. DNA for the CDR3: TGTGCCAGCAAGGTAGCTAGCGGGACAGATACGCAGTATTTT. Protein sequence: CASKVASGTDTQYF.

This clonotype came up many times. Here the CDR3 DNA reads TGCGCCAGCAGCCTCAAGGATAACTATGGCTACACCTTC. This codes for CASSLKDNYGYTF. V is TRBV10-2 and J is TRBJ1-2; D remains ambiguous. The CDR3 is 13 amino acids. V lost 6 bases to trimming and J lost 1 base, with 9 bases between them. Germline assignment: CDR1 WSHSY and CDR2 SAAADI.

The chain has TRBV11-2 and TRBJ2-7; D may match TRBD1 or TRBD2 (5 bases each). V lost 6 bases, J lost 2 bases, and 17 bases lay in between. The CDR3 length is 15 residues. Germline V CDR1 and CDR2: SGHAT, FQNNGV. This chain's CDR3 is CASRKIGTQAYEQYF. In nucleotides, the CDR3 is TGTGCCAGCAGAAAGATCGGGACGCAAGCCTACGAGCAGTACTTC. Full variable domain (outside the CDR3, taken from reference TRBV11-2 and TRBJ2-7): EAGVAQSPRYKIIEKRQSVAFWCNPISGHATLYWYQQILGQGPKLLIQFQNNGVVDDSQLPKDRFSAERLKGVDSTLKIQPAKLEDSAVYLCASRKIGTQAYEQYFGPGTRLTVT.

This clonotype was observed many times. The J gene is TRBJ2-3, the V gene TRBV30; D is possibly TRBD1 or TRBD2 (5 bases each). The CDR3 runs to 14 residues. Germline-derived CDR1 and CDR2 are GTSNPN and SVGIG (reference sequence). Deletions cut 0 bases from V and 4 bases from J, with 11 bases between. DNA of the CDR3: TGTGCCTGGAGTGTACAATGGGGACCAGATACGCAGTATTTT. Its protein product is CAWSVQWGPDTQYF.

In its sample, this clonotype was seen many times. This chain joins TRBV20-1 and TRBJ2-7; a possible D gene is TRBD1 (5 bases). Germline V CDR1 and CDR2: DFQATT, SNEGSKA (reference sequence). V was shortened by 3 bases and J by 2 bases, with 17 bases between the two germline ends. The CDR3 contains 15 residues. This chain's CDR3 is CSASVAGISTYEQYF. The CDR3 DNA reads TGCAGTGCTAGTGTTGCAGGGATTAGTACCTACGAGCAGTACTTC.

This clonotype was detected ten times or more. The J gene is TRBJ1-4, the V gene TRBV27, with TRBD1 matching 7 bases. CDR1 and CDR2 (germline): MNHEY, SMNVEV (reference sequence). The ends lost 6 bases at V and 6 bases at J; junction bases unmatched: 4. The CDR3 contains 13 residues. The CDR3 sequence: CASRDTGDEKLFF. For the CDR3, the DNA is TGTGCCAGCAGGGATACAGGGGATGAAAAACTGTTTTTT.

This clonotype was seen many times. The chain couples TRBV6-4 to TRBJ2-3; 8 bases are shared with TRBD2. The junction had 0 bases not matched to a gene; V was cut back by 4 bases and J by 0 bases. The CDR3 has 14 amino acids. Germline V gene lookup returns CDR1 MRHNA and CDR2 SNTAGT. The CDR3 here is CASSASGSTDTQYF. Here the CDR3 DNA reads TGTGCCAGCAGTGCTAGCGGGAGCACAGATACGCAGTATTTT.

Many counts were recorded for this clonotype. V and J are TRBV28 and TRBJ2-5, with D uncertain. The CDR3 is made up of 13 amino acids. The V end lost 4 bases, the J end lost 4 bases, and 10 bases lay between the germline ends. Per germline, CDR1 MDHEN and CDR2 SYDVKM. This chain's CDR3 is CASSSQVLETQYF. The CDR3 coding sequence is TGTGCCAGCAGTTCCCAAGTATTAGAGACCCAGTACTTC.

This clonotype showed up many times. The chain joins TRBV5-6 to TRBJ1-6, with D hard to call. The length of the CDR3 is 15 residues. Germline assignment: CDR1 SGHDT and CDR2 YYEEEE. V lost 6 bases, J lost 10 bases, and 20 bases lay in between. CDR3 DNA: TGTGCCAGCATCCACTCCGGGCCTCAAAGCTCACCCCTCCACTTT. This sequence encodes CASIHSGPQSSPLHF.

This clonotype was counted only a few times. The V gene is TRBV28, the J gene TRBJ2-1; the match to TRBD2 covers 9 bases. Germline lookup yields CDR1 MDHEN and CDR2 SYDVKM. Trimming took 3 bases from V and 7 from J; bases not matched to a gene: 4. This CDR3 is 14 amino acids long. The CDR3 reads CASSFSGLANEQFF. The CDR3 nucleotides are TGTGCCAGCAGTTTCTCAGGACTAGCGAATGAGCAGTTCTTC. The whole variable domain, filled in from reference TRBV28 and TRBJ2-1, reads DVKVTQSSRYLVKRTGEKVFLECVQDMDHENMFWYRQDPGLGLRLIYFSYDVKMKEKGDIPEGYSVSREKKERFSLILESASTNQTSMYLCASSFSGLANEQFFGPGTRLTVL.

This chain links TRBV10-3 with TRBJ1-1, with D maybe TRBD1 (5 bases). V dropped 4 bases and J dropped 5 bases, with 17 bases sitting between them. The CDR3 runs 15 residues. Germline V gene data show CDR1 as ENHRY and CDR2 as SYGVKD. CDR3 protein: CAISGMVGGVTEAFF. The CDR3 region has the DNA TGTGCCATCAGTGGTATGGTGGGGGGGGTGACTGAAGCTTTCTTT.

V usage is TRBV12-3 or TRBV12-4 and J usage is TRBJ2-2; 11 nucleotides match TRBD1. Unmatched junction bases numbered 11, after V lost 5 bases and J lost 12 bases. The CDR3 loop spans 15 amino acids. The CDR3 bases are TGTGCCAGCAGTCCCACCGGGACAGGGGGTGGGAAGCTGTTTTTT. Encoded protein: CASSPTGTGGGKLFF.

This clonotype was observed many times. The DNA is left out, because the CDR3 cannot be placed on it with certainty; the CDR3 is given as TCRdb lists it. The V call is TRBV4-1, the J call TRBJ1-4; the D segment call TRBD1 is taken from the table without a DNA check. Germline CDR1 MGHRA, CDR2 YSYEKL. Ends included, the CDR3 has 14 residues. The chain's CDR3 is CASSSKGAMKNCFF.

This clonotype appeared a few times. This rearrangement joins TRBV2 to TRBJ2-2; D remains unclear. Looked up from germline, CDR1 is SNHLY and CDR2 is FYNNEI. The CDR3 has 14 residues. V shed 2 bases and J shed 4 bases, with 8 bases lying between them. CDR3 amino acids: CASSESRTTGELFF. For the CDR3, the DNA is TGTGCCAGCAGTGAAAGCCGAACCACCGGGGAGCTGTTTTTT.

In this sample, this clonotype turned up many times. V and J are TRBV5-1 and TRBJ1-1, with 9 bases identical to TRBD1. The CDR3 totals 14 residues. V shed 4 bases and J 5 bases; nucleotides not matched to a gene: 6. Germline V gene data show CDR1 as SGHRS and CDR2 as YFSETQ. The CDR3 nucleotides read TGCGCCAGCAGCACGGACAGGGGATGGACTGAAGCTTTCTTT. Translating it yields CASSTDRGWTEAFF.

This clonotype was observed at least ten times. This chain uses TRBV7-3 with TRBJ2-5, with 10 bases lining up with TRBD1. The CDR3 loop spans 13 amino acids. Germline CDR1 is SGHTA and CDR2 is FQGTGA. With V trimmed by 6 bases and J by 7 bases, 5 bases remained unmatched. The CDR3 DNA is TGTGCCAGCAGTTCCGGGACAGGGGTGACCCAGTACTTC. It translates to CASSSGTGVTQYF.

This clonotype has at least ten counts. The CDR3 sequence: CASSPNRIGTKETQYF. DNA of the CDR3: TGTGCCAGCAGCCCGAACAGGATAGGGACGAAAGAGACCCAGTACTTC. V usage is TRBV4-2 and J usage is TRBJ2-5; TRBD1 or TRBD2 may be the D gene (5 bases each). The length of the CDR3 is 16 residues. Trimming pared 4 bases from V and 3 bases from J, leaving 18 bases between. Germline V CDR1 and CDR2: LGHNA, YNFKEQ.

The V and J genes are TRBV10-3 and TRBJ1-2, with D unclear. Germline assignment: CDR1 ENHRY and CDR2 SYGVKD. V was shortened by 0 bases and J by 3 bases, with 8 bases between the two germline ends. The CDR3 spans 14 residues. DNA for the CDR3: TGTGCCATCAGTGAGTCAACCGGCGACTATGGCTACACCTTC. As protein: CAISESTGDYGYTF.

Only a few counts were recorded for this clonotype. The chain carries TRBV6-1 and TRBJ2-1; D not resolved. V lost 2 bases to trimming and J lost 4 bases, with 12 bases between them. CDR3 size: 15 residues. Germline-derived CDR1 and CDR2 are MNHNS and SASEGT. The CDR3 DNA sequence: TGTGCCAGCAGTGAACCTATCCCCCCTTACAATGAGCAGTTCTTC. The encoded protein is CASSEPIPPYNEQFF.

This clonotype was observed many times. The chain has TRBV29-1 and TRBJ1-1; D may be TRBD1 (5 bases). The length of the CDR3 is 13 residues. In germline, CDR1 is SQVTM, CDR2 ANQGSEA. The CDR3 loop reads CRVEIFGGTEAFF. The CDR3, as DNA: TGCAGAGTAGAGATCTTCGGGGGCACTGAAGCTTTCTTT.

CDR3: CASSPRQGLFVETQYF. For the CDR3, the DNA is TGTGCCAGCTCACCACGTCAGGGGCTGTTTGTCGAGACCCAGTACTTC. The chain combines TRBV18 with TRBJ2-5; perhaps TRBD1 as D (6 bases). V lost 1 base and J lost 5, with 17 bases in between. Germline V gene sequence: CDR1 KGHSH, CDR2 LQKENI. This CDR3 has 16 residues.

This clonotype has only a few counts. The chain employs TRBV7-9 and TRBJ2-1, with 9 bases lining up with TRBD2. The CDR3 runs to 16 residues. The germline V gene has CDR1 SEHNR and CDR2 FQNEAQ (reference sequence). The V and J ends lost 3 bases and 2 bases, in that order; junction bases with no gene match: 5. CDR3 DNA: TGTGCCAGCAGCTTTCGGCTAGCGGGAACCTACAATGAGCAGTTCTTC. Translation: CASSFRLAGTYNEQFF. Together with reference TRBV7-9 and TRBJ2-1, the CDR3 gives the full variable domain: DTGVSQNPRHKITKRGQNVTFRCDPISEHNRLYWYRQTLGQGPEFLTYFQNEAQLEKSRLLSDRFSAERPKGSFSTLEIQRTEQGDSAMYLCASSFRLAGTYNEQFFGPGTRLTVL.